The 19 T cell receptor beta chains given below trace back to one sample, sequenced in a study of blood T cell repertoires in COVID-19. Measured with immunoSEQ multiplex PCR; TCRdb has only the in-frame clones, and not every one. This table holds approximately 36,000 clones, about 88% found once. Specimen: peripheral blood. These receptors all come from a human donor in a cohort sampled during active COVID-19.

The V and J genes are TRBV12-3 or TRBV12-4 and TRBJ1-4; D is undetermined. Trimming left V 6 bases short and J 8 bases short, with 13 bases between. The CDR3 spans 13 residues. Here the CDR3 reads CASSTSEGEKLFF. The CDR3 bases are TGTGCCAGCAGCACGAGCGAAGGCGAAAAACTGTTTTTT.

The chain combines TRBV28 with TRBJ1-6; D gene uncertain. The CDR3 is 18 residues long. V gave up 4 bases and J gave up 0 bases, with 16 bases separating them. In germline, CDR1 is MDHEN, CDR2 SYDVKM. CDR3 DNA: TGTGCCAGCAGTTGGGGAGGCTCGGAAAGCTCCTATAATTCACCCCTCCACTTT. Translation gives CASSWGGSESSYNSPLHF.

The CDR3 DNA sequence: TGTGCCAGCAGCCTAGCCTCCAATGACAATGAGCAGTTCTTC. Amino acid sequence: CASSLASNDNEQFF. The chain couples TRBV4-2 to TRBJ2-1; no reliable D call. V lost 4 bases and J 5 bases, leaving 12 bases between the germline ends. This CDR3 comprises 14 residues. The germline CDR1 and CDR2 sequences are LGHNA and YNFKEQ.

V is TRBV11-2 and J is TRBJ2-7; 7 bases map to TRBD1. The germline CDR1 and CDR2 sequences are SGHAT and FQNNGV. CDR3 length: 13 residues. The trim removed 5 bases at V and 6 bases at J, leaving 7 bases unmatched. The CDR3 sequence: CASSKGDRVEQYF. The CDR3 DNA is TGTGCCAGCAGCAAAGGGGACAGAGTCGAGCAGTACTTC.

CDR3 sequence reads: CASSQPHRDSYNSPLHF. In DNA form, the CDR3 reads TGCGCCAGCAGCCAACCTCACAGGGACAGCTATAATTCACCCCTCCACTTT. This sequence joins TRBV4-1 and TRBJ1-6, with TRBD1 identical over 7 bases. CDR1 is MGHRA, CDR2 YSYEKL, per germline. The CDR3 length is 17 residues. V was clipped by 2 bases and J by 3 bases; unmatched bases: 7.

The chain uses TRBV7-9 and TRBJ1-6, with 8 bases that match TRBD1. The CDR3 runs 13 residues. V lost 5 bases to trimming and J lost 10 bases; unmatched junction nucleotides: 4. Germline CDR1 SEHNR, CDR2 FQNEAQ (reference sequence). CDR3 amino acids: CASSETGESPLHF. CDR3 DNA: TGTGCCAGCAGCGAGACAGGGGAATCACCCCTCCACTTT.

The chain joins TRBV7-9 to TRBJ1-3; 9 nucleotides agree with TRBD1. Germline V gene lookup returns CDR1 SEHNR and CDR2 FQNEAQ (reference sequence). This CDR3 is 15 amino acids long. Germline trimming cut 4 bases from V and 4 bases from J; bases unmatched to any gene: 5. The CDR3 region has the DNA TGTGCCAGCAGCTCCCGGGACAGGGCAGGAAACACCATATATTTT. Translating gives CASSSRDRAGNTIYF.

This clone appeared a single time. The rearrangement joins TRBV5-1 to TRBJ2-7, with 8 positions matching TRBD2. The CDR3 extends over 15 amino acids. Germline CDR1 reads SGHRS; CDR2 reads YFSETQ. V was pared by 2 bases and J by 7 bases, with 11 bases of the junction left unmatched. In DNA, the CDR3 is TGCGCCAGCAGCTTTGCGGGCGGGGGGCCGGGGGAGCAGTACTTC. Translation gives CASSFAGGGPGEQYF.

The chain carries TRBV28 and TRBJ2-7, with 8 nucleotides matching TRBD2. The CDR3 extends over 14 amino acids. V dropped 3 bases and J dropped 6; count of bases not matched to a gene: 7. CDR1 and CDR2 (germline): MDHEN, SYDVKM. The CDR3 is CASSLFSGVGEQYF. CDR3 sequence (DNA): TGTGCCAGCAGTTTGTTTAGCGGGGTAGGCGAGCAGTACTTC.

The J gene is TRBJ1-1, the V gene TRBV4-1, with unresolved D. V was pared by 4 bases and J by 1 base, with 10 bases between. This CDR3 is built from 14 residues. The V gene's germline CDR1 is MGHRA and CDR2 YSYEKL. The CDR3, as DNA: TGCGCCAGCAGCCTCTTCCTAGGGAACACTGAAGCTTTCTTT. Its protein product is CASSLFLGNTEAFF.

This sequence joins TRBV19 and TRBJ1-5, with D possibly being TRBD1 (5 bases). The ends were cut back, 5 bases at V and 3 bases at J, with 11 bases in the middle. Germline V gene sequence: CDR1 LNHDA, CDR2 SQIVND (reference sequence). This CDR3 has 14 residues. The DNA for the CDR3 is TGTGCCAGTAGTCCCGCAGGGTACAATCAGCCCCAGCATTTT. It specifies CASSPAGYNQPQHF. Full variable domain (outside the CDR3, taken from reference TRBV19 and TRBJ1-5): DGGITQSPKYLFRKEGQNVTLSCEQNLNHDAMYWYRQDPGQGLRLIYYSQIVNDFQKGDIAEGYSVSREKKESFPLTVTSAQKNPTAFYLCASSPAGYNQPQHFGDGTRLSIL.

This clone appeared a few times. The chain couples TRBV11-1 to TRBJ2-1; 10 bases fit TRBD1. CDR3 length: 15 residues. The germline V gene encodes CDR1 SGHAT and CDR2 FQDESV (reference sequence). V gave up 5 bases and J gave up 8 bases; unmatched junction bases: 9. CDR3 in amino acids: CASSPQGTGVDEQFF. The CDR3 nucleotides read TGTGCCAGCAGCCCACAGGGGACAGGGGTGGATGAGCAGTTCTTC.

This chain joins TRBV3-1 (or the pseudogene TRBV3-2) and TRBJ1-4, with 10 bases lining up with TRBD1. CDR3 length: 16 amino acids. Germline loops: CDR1 LGHDT, CDR2 YNNKEL (reference sequence). V was clipped by 4 bases and J by 4 bases; unmatched bases: 6. In DNA form, the CDR3 reads TGTGCCAGCAGCCGACAGGGGGCCCTTATTAATGAAAAACTGTTTTTT. It translates to CASSRQGALINEKLFF.

The chain employs TRBV19 and TRBJ1-1; 9 nucleotides match TRBD1. This CDR3 comprises 15 residues. CDR1 LNHDA and CDR2 SQIVND come from the germline V gene (reference sequence). Trimming at V came to 6 bases and at J to 2 bases, leaving 7 bases not matched to a gene. The CDR3 region has the DNA TGTGCCAGTAGGAGACAGGGGGTGTCAAACACTGAAGCTTTCTTT. Residues: CASRRQGVSNTEAFF.

The J gene is TRBJ2-4, the V gene TRBV28, with 7 bases that match TRBD1. Germline V gene sequence: CDR1 MDHEN, CDR2 SYDVKM. The CDR3 totals 15 residues. V shed 6 bases, J shed 10 bases, and the junction held 15 bases outside the gene matches. CDR3 protein: CASSPRTGGAQIQYF. CDR3 DNA: TGTGCCAGCAGCCCCAGGACAGGCGGAGCCCAAATTCAGTACTTC.

This chain joins TRBV5-1 and TRBJ2-7; 7 nucleotides match TRBD2. V was pared by 0 bases and J by 0 bases, with 6 bases of the junction left unmatched. The CDR3 totals 16 residues. Germline CDR1 and CDR2: SGHRS and YFSETQ. DNA of the CDR3: TGCGCCAGCAGCTTGGAAGGGGAGGGACGCTCCTACGAGCAGTACTTC. Translation: CASSLEGEGRSYEQYF.

The CDR3 here is CASSGRDSLTDTQYF. Here the CDR3 DNA reads TGTGCCAGCAGCGGCCGGGACAGTCTCACAGATACGCAGTATTTT. The chain combines TRBV3-1 (or the pseudogene TRBV3-2) with TRBJ2-3; 7 bases match TRBD1. The germline gives CDR1 LGHDT, CDR2 YNNKEL (reference sequence). There are 15 residues in the CDR3. V was clipped by 5 bases and J by 2 bases; unmatched bases: 7.

This sequence joins TRBV29-1 and TRBJ2-2; D might be TRBD1 (6 bases). Trimming shortened V by 2 bases and J by 4 bases, and 8 bases separated the two germline ends. The V gene's germline CDR1 is SQVTM and CDR2 ANQGSEA. This CDR3 is built from 13 residues. CDR3 residues: CSVEPRGTGELFF. CDR3 sequence (DNA): TGCAGCGTTGAACCCAGGGGCACCGGGGAGCTGTTTTTT.

The rearrangement uses TRBV10-2 and TRBJ2-3; D may be TRBD2 (5 bases). V gave up 11 bases and J gave up 5 bases, with 14 bases separating them. Germline V gives CDR1 WSHSY, CDR2 SAAADI. The CDR3 runs to 12 residues. The CDR3, as DNA: TGCGCCGGACTTCAAAGACAAGATACGCAGTATTTT. Amino acids: CAGLQRQDTQYF.